What follows are 17 T cell receptor beta chains derived from one specimen sequenced in a study of CD8+CD57+ T cells in acquired aplastic anemia. The use of genomic DNA as template underpinned the TCR beta VDJ and CDR3 profiling. TCRdb recomputed calls from the reads with MiXCR, one row per CDR3 protein. In the table there are approximately 220,000 distinct CDR3 sequences, under 50% of which are singletons. Patients selected for sequencing had displayed CD8+CD57+ cell expansion by flow cytometry. Specimen: sorted CD4+, CD8+, or CD8+CD57+ T cells (not recorded which) from PBMCs. These receptors came from a human donor with aplastic anemia.

Many counts were recorded for this clonotype. The gene calls are TRBV6-5 and TRBJ1-4, with TRBD1 identical over 7 bases. This CDR3 contains 14 residues. Germline CDR1 is MNHEY and CDR2 is SVGAGI. V lost 6 bases and J lost 5; bases outside the gene matches: 6. The CDR3 region is CASSPGQKNEKLFF. In nucleotides, the CDR3 is TGTGCCAGCAGCCCGGGACAGAAAAATGAAAAACTGTTTTTT.

The V call is TRBV2, the J call TRBJ2-1; 8 bases are shared with TRBD1. Germline CDR1 is SNHLY and CDR2 is FYNNEI. The ends lost 6 bases at V and 5 bases at J; junction bases unmatched: 6. The length of the CDR3 is 14 residues. The CDR3 region is CASRGGQGHNEQFF. For the CDR3, the DNA is TGTGCCAGCAGGGGTGGACAGGGCCACAATGAGCAGTTCTTC.

The rearrangement uses TRBV7-2 and TRBJ2-7; no reliable D call. The V gene lost 0 bases and the J gene lost 7 bases, with 10 bases spanning the gap. The CDR3 loop spans 13 amino acids. The germline V gene encodes CDR1 SGHTA and CDR2 FQGNSA. CDR3 residues: CASSLAEFGEQYF. DNA of the CDR3: TGTGCCAGCAGCTTAGCAGAGTTTGGTGAGCAGTACTTC.

This clonotype was recorded many times. V is TRBV6-5 and J is TRBJ2-1; TRBD1 matches at 9 bases. CDR3 length equals 14 residues. Unmatched junction bases numbered 11, after V lost 5 bases and J lost 12 bases. The germline V gene encodes CDR1 MNHEY and CDR2 SVGAGI. The chain's CDR3 is CASSDGQGMVSQFF. The CDR3 DNA reads TGTGCCAGCAGTGACGGACAGGGGATGGTTTCGCAGTTCTTC.

This clonotype showed up just once. Here the CDR3 reads CSVEEGLAVGELFF. For the CDR3, the DNA is TGCAGCGTTGAGGAGGGACTAGCCGTCGGGGAGCTGTTTTTT. This sequence joins TRBV29-1 and TRBJ2-2; 9 positions agree with TRBD2. The CDR3 has 14 residues. Germline CDR1 and CDR2: SQVTM and ANQGSEA. The J segment lost 7 bases and the V segment lost 3 bases, leaving 6 bases of the junction unmatched.

There are many counts of this clonotype. This chain links TRBV6-1 with TRBJ2-7; D is ambiguous. The ends were cut back, 7 bases at V and 0 bases at J, with 10 bases in the middle. The CDR3 totals 13 residues. The germline gives CDR1 MNHNS, CDR2 SASEGT. DNA of the CDR3: TGTGCCAGCATGGATGGGCACTCCTACGAGCAGTACTTC. It translates to CASMDGHSYEQYF.

To note about this clonotype: A much larger clone is a single base away; this may be a read error. The chain uses TRBV6-9 and TRBJ1-2; 7 nucleotides line up with TRBD1. Germline V gene data show CDR1 as MNHGY and CDR2 as SVAAGI. This CDR3 has 15 residues. The CDR3 nucleotides are TGTGCCAGCAGGTACGGACAGGAATCCACATATGGCTACGCCTTC. Its translation: CASRYGQESTYGYAF.

V gene TRBV5-1 combines with J gene TRBJ2-5, with 9 bases fitting TRBD1. The germline gives CDR1 SGHRS, CDR2 YFSETQ. With 4 bases clipped from V and 11 bases from J, the junction kept 9 bases outside the gene matches. This CDR3 is built from 13 residues. The CDR3: CASSAGQGDGQYF. The CDR3 DNA reads as TGCGCCAGCAGCGCGGGACAGGGTGACGGGCAGTACTTC.

This clonotype was picked up many times. This chain uses TRBV5-4 with TRBJ1-3; D is ambiguous. This CDR3 region has 14 residues. Trimming shortened V by 5 bases and J by 4 bases, and 13 bases separated the two germline ends. The germline V gene encodes CDR1 SGHNT and CDR2 YYREEE (reference sequence). The CDR3 nucleotides are TGTGCCAGCAGGTACGACCCAAGCGGAAACACCATATATTTT. Translating it yields CASRYDPSGNTIYF.

This clonotype was picked up many times. This chain connects TRBV7-8 to TRBJ2-7, with D maybe TRBD1 (6 bases). The CDR3 contains 14 residues. V was clipped by 8 bases and J by 3 bases, with 17 bases between them. Germline values: CDR1 SGHVS, CDR2 FQNEAQ. The CDR3 DNA sequence: TGTGCCAGCGCGATGAGGGGCAGGGGCTACGAGCAGTACTTC. Translation gives CASAMRGRGYEQYF.

To note about this clonotype: This clone may be a read error of a much larger clone one base away. The rearrangement uses TRBV20-1 and TRBJ1-3; no firm D call. The CDR3 is 16 amino acids. CDR1 DFQATT and CDR2 SNEGSKA come from the germline V gene (reference sequence). DNA of the CDR3: TGCAGTGCTAGAGGGACTGTTTACCTCCACGGAAACACCGTATGTTTT. Protein sequence: CSARGTVYLHGNTVCF.

As regards this clonotype: Likely a read error: the CDR3 ends without its conserved phenylalanine or tryptophan. It is unclear where the CDR3 begins or ends on the DNA, so no DNA is shown, and the CDR3 is as TCRdb lists it. V is TRBV20-1 and J is TRBJ1-1; the D call TRBD1 from the table was never checked on the DNA. Germline V lookup: CDR1 DFQATT, CDR2 SNEGSKA (reference sequence). From its first to its last residue, the CDR3 has 11 amino acids. CDR3 residues: CSARLTGTDLL.

Concerning this clonotype itself: In this CDR3 the conserved last residue, phenylalanine or tryptophan, is missing, so a read error is likely. The chain combines TRBV20-1 with TRBJ2-7; tentatively, D is TRBD1 (6 bases). Trimming pared 4 bases from V and 1 base from J, leaving 11 bases between. The CDR3 length is 13 residues. Germline V gene sequence: CDR1 DFQATT, CDR2 SNEGSKA (reference sequence). The DNA for the CDR3 is TGCAGTGCTACGGGACAACCTTCCTACGAGCAGTACTCC. Protein product: CSATGQPSYEQYS.

About this clonotype: Being one base from a much bigger clone, this may be a read error. Written as DNA, the CDR3 is TGCGGTGCTAGGGGTTACAGTCAAAACGGGGAAGACTATGGCTACACCTTC. This codes for CGARGYSQNGEDYGYTF. V usage is TRBV20-1 and J usage is TRBJ1-2, with D maybe TRBD1 (5 bases). In germline, CDR1 is DFQATT, CDR2 SNEGSKA (reference sequence). The CDR3 covers 17 residues.

The CDR3 DNA reads TGTGCCAGCAGCGTTGGCGCGGGGCCCTACGAGCAGTACTTC. Its protein product is CASSVGAGPYEQYF. The chain is built from TRBV7-9 and TRBJ2-7; tentatively, D is TRBD2 (6 bases). This CDR3 is 14 amino acids long. The ends were cut back, 5 bases at V and 2 bases at J, with 13 bases in the middle. Germline V gene sequence: CDR1 SEHNR, CDR2 FQNEAQ (reference sequence).

The chain combines TRBV24-1 with TRBJ2-2, with 11 bases matching TRBD1. This CDR3 spans 16 amino acids. The V segment lost 4 bases and the J segment 7 bases; nucleotides outside the gene matches: 7. Looked up from germline, CDR1 is KGHDR and CDR2 is SFDVKD. This CDR3 is CATSDIGQGAVGELFF. In DNA form, the CDR3 reads TGTGCCACCAGTGACATCGGACAGGGGGCCGTCGGGGAGCTGTTTTTT.

The genes are TRBV6-5 and TRBJ1-4; the D gene is possibly TRBD1 (6 bases). Trimming took off 5 bases at V and 3 bases at J, with 13 bases between the two ends. CDR3 length equals 15 residues. Germline V gene data show CDR1 as MNHEY and CDR2 as SVGAGI. The CDR3 DNA follows: TGTGCCAGCAGTCAACAGGGTTTAGCTAATGAAAAACTGTTTTTT. This gives the protein CASSQQGLANEKLFF.